The 18 T cell receptor beta chains below were found in one sample sequenced in a study of blood T cell repertoires in COVID-19. Repertoires were generated with immunoSEQ multiplex PCR, while TCRdb's copy carries only in-frame clones and drops some. The table records tens of thousands of clones, 80% to 95% of them present only once. Material: peripheral blood. The origin of the receptors is a man older than 75 with acute or convalescent COVID-19.

J is TRBJ2-7 and V is TRBV7-7, with 9 positions matching TRBD1. This CDR3 contains 14 residues. Germline V gene lookup returns CDR1 SSHAT and CDR2 FNYEAQ (reference sequence). The ends lost 5 bases at V and 4 bases at J; junction bases unmatched: 6. CDR3: CASSRGQGFYEQYF. In nucleotides, the CDR3 is TGTGCCAGCAGCCGGGGACAGGGCTTTTACGAGCAGTACTTC.

The CDR3 DNA is TGCGCCAGCAGTCCCGGGGACAGTAATCAGCCCCAGCATTTT. Its protein is CASSPGDSNQPQHF. The V call is TRBV10-2, the J call TRBJ1-5; 7 bases align to TRBD1. CDR3 size: 14 residues. Germline-derived CDR1 and CDR2 are WSHSY and SAAADI. The J segment lost 4 bases and the V segment lost 5 bases, leaving 5 bases of the junction unmatched.

V usage is TRBV15 and J usage is TRBJ2-1; D is unclear. The CDR3 consists of 15 residues. Trimming removed 1 base from V and 5 bases from J, with 12 bases in between. The germline V gene encodes CDR1 LNHNV and CDR2 YYDKDF (reference sequence). This CDR3 is CATSRVVNLNNEQFF. For the CDR3, the DNA is TGTGCCACCAGCAGAGTAGTCAATCTGAACAATGAGCAGTTCTTC. The variable domain in full, with the rest retrieved from reference TRBV15 and TRBJ2-1, is DAMVIQNPRYQVTQFGKPVTLSCSQTLNHNVMYWYQQKSSQAPKLLFHYYDKDFNNEADTPDNFQSRRPNTSFCFLDIRSPGLGDTAMYLCATSRVVNLNNEQFFGPGTRLTVL.

The table lists this clone with a count of one. V and J are TRBV28 and TRBJ1-1, with a possible D match to TRBD1 (5 bases). Germline assignment: CDR1 MDHEN and CDR2 SYDVKM. The CDR3 spans 12 residues. Trimming cost V 4 bases and J 8 bases, with 11 bases left between them. The CDR3, as DNA: TGTGCCAGCAGTTCTGGGGGGATCGAAGCTTTCTTT. Translation: CASSSGGIEAFF.

This chain links TRBV12-3 or TRBV12-4 with TRBJ1-2, with TRBD1 identical over 9 bases. The CDR3 runs to 13 residues. Trimming cost V 6 bases and J 7 bases; bases outside gene matches: 6. CDR3 bases: TGTGCCAGCAGCAAAAACAGGGGGCTTGGCTACACCTTC. It is translated as CASSKNRGLGYTF.

This clone was seen a few times. V usage is TRBV13 and J usage is TRBJ2-2, with a possible D match to TRBD1 (5 bases). Trimming removed 0 bases from V and 4 bases from J, with 9 bases in between. This CDR3 comprises 15 residues. From germline, CDR1 is PRHDT and CDR2 FYEKMQ (reference sequence). The CDR3 sequence is CASSLGGVATGELFF. The CDR3 DNA sequence: TGTGCCAGCAGCTTAGGAGGGGTGGCCACCGGGGAGCTGTTTTTT.

This clone was seen only once. The chain carries TRBV6-1 and TRBJ2-2; D is uncertain. The germline V gene encodes CDR1 MNHNS and CDR2 SASEGT. The CDR3 runs 12 residues. V was cut by 6 bases and J by 7 bases, with 9 bases left in between. CDR3 nucleotide sequence: TGTGCCAGCAGGGCGGCTGGCGGGGAGCTGTTTTTT. Translation: CASRAAGGELFF.

The J gene is TRBJ1-2, the V gene TRBV13; possibly TRBD1 for D (5 bases). Trimming took off 3 bases at V and 2 bases at J, with 10 bases between the two ends. This CDR3 spans 14 amino acids. Germline-derived CDR1 and CDR2 are PRHDT and FYEKMQ (reference sequence). The CDR3 sequence is CASSFGRANYGYTF. As DNA, the CDR3 is TGTGCCAGCAGCTTCGGCAGGGCAAACTATGGCTACACCTTC.

V is TRBV6-6 and J is TRBJ1-2; D may be TRBD1 (5 bases). V was clipped by 0 bases and J by 8 bases, with 16 bases between them. Germline V gene sequence: CDR1 MNHNY, CDR2 SVGAGI (reference sequence). CDR3 length: 15 amino acids. CDR3 coding DNA: TGTGCCAGCAGTTACTCGACCGTAGGGGAGGGAGGCTACACCTTC. Its protein is CASSYSTVGEGGYTF.

This chain links TRBV6-1 with TRBJ1-2; 7 bases align to TRBD1. This CDR3 is built from 13 residues. The V and J ends lost 3 bases and 8 bases, in that order; junction bases with no gene match: 6. Germline V gene lookup returns CDR1 MNHNS and CDR2 SASEGT. The CDR3 protein is CASSDDRVRGYTF. The CDR3 nucleotides read TGTGCCAGCAGTGACGACAGGGTTCGGGGCTACACCTTC.

This chain links TRBV14 with TRBJ1-6; D is possibly TRBD1 (6 bases). Trimming shortened V by 3 bases and J by 9 bases, and 15 bases separated the two germline ends. CDR1 is SGHDN and CDR2 is FVKESK in the germline V gene. This CDR3 is built from 15 residues. The CDR3 here is CASSQLRDTISPLHF. Written as DNA, the CDR3 is TGTGCCAGCAGCCAGCTCCGGGACACGATTTCACCCCTCCACTTT.

The CDR3 DNA follows: TGTGCCAGCAGCCCAAGGGGGGGGGAGGCCTACAATGAGCAGTTCTTC. This translates into CASSPRGGEAYNEQFF. The chain recombines TRBV13 with TRBJ2-1; the D gene is possibly TRBD2 (7 bases). V lost 5 bases and J 2 bases, leaving 16 bases between the germline ends. The CDR3 covers 16 residues. The germline gives CDR1 PRHDT, CDR2 FYEKMQ (reference sequence).

This sequence joins TRBV19 and TRBJ1-2; D possibly corresponds to TRBD1 (5 bases). Germline assignment: CDR1 LNHDA and CDR2 SQIVND (reference sequence). The CDR3 runs to 15 residues. V was clipped by 10 bases and J by 4 bases, with 22 bases between them. CDR3: CATAIDGGAFYGYTF. The CDR3 bases are TGTGCCACGGCGATTGACGGAGGGGCTTTCTATGGCTACACCTTC.

This rearrangement joins TRBV6-5 to TRBJ1-1; possibly TRBD1 for D (5 bases). Germline V gives CDR1 MNHEY, CDR2 SVGAGI. This CDR3 has 14 residues. Trimming cost V 4 bases and J 2 bases, with 11 bases left between them. CDR3 in amino acids: CASSSTGENTEAFF. The DNA of the CDR3 is TGTGCCAGCAGTTCAACAGGCGAAAACACTGAAGCTTTCTTT.

V is TRBV14 and J is TRBJ2-7, with 12 bases identical to TRBD2. The CDR3 covers 14 residues. Per germline, CDR1 SGHDN and CDR2 FVKESK. After removal of 2 bases from V and 8 bases from J, the junction contained 4 bases not matched to a gene. CDR3 residues: CASSQLAGGTKQYF. Here the CDR3 DNA reads TGTGCCAGCAGCCAACTAGCGGGGGGGACGAAGCAGTACTTC.

The chain recombines TRBV5-5 with TRBJ2-3; D may be TRBD1 (5 bases). Germline V gives CDR1 SGHKS, CDR2 YYEKEE (reference sequence). This CDR3 has 14 residues. Trimming took 5 bases from V and 2 from J, leaving 12 bases between them. CDR3 residues: CASSLDSSTDTQYF. CDR3 bases: TGTGCCAGCAGTTTAGACAGCTCCACAGATACGCAGTATTTT.

In its sample, this clone was seen a few times. The rearrangement links TRBV18 to TRBJ2-2, with 7 bases fitting TRBD1. Germline V gene lookup returns CDR1 KGHSH and CDR2 LQKENI. Trimming cost V 5 bases and J 7 bases; bases outside gene matches: 7. This CDR3 contains 14 residues. The CDR3 is CASSTGQAGGELFF. For the CDR3, the DNA is TGTGCCAGCTCAACCGGACAGGCTGGCGGGGAGCTGTTTTTT.

The V call is TRBV24-1, the J call TRBJ2-7, with D possibly being TRBD2 (6 bases). The CDR3 runs 14 residues. Germline V gene lookup returns CDR1 KGHDR and CDR2 SFDVKD. Trimming left V 0 bases short and J 6 bases short, with 11 bases between. The CDR3 spells CATSDLRRGSEQYF. The CDR3 DNA reads as TGTGCCACCAGTGATTTGAGGCGGGGCTCCGAGCAGTACTTC.